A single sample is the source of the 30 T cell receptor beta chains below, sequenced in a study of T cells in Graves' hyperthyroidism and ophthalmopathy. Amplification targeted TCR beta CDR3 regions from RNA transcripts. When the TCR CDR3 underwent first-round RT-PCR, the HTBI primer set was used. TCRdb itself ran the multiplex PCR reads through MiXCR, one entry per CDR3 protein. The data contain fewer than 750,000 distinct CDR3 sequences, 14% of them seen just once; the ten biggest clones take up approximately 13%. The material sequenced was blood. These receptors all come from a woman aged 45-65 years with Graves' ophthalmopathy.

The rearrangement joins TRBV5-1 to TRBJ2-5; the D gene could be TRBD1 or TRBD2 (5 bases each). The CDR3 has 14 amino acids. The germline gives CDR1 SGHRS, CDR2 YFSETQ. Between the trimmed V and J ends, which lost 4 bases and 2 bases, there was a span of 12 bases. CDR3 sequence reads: CASSADWGQETQYF. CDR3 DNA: TGCGCCAGCAGCGCTGACTGGGGGCAAGAGACCCAGTACTTC.

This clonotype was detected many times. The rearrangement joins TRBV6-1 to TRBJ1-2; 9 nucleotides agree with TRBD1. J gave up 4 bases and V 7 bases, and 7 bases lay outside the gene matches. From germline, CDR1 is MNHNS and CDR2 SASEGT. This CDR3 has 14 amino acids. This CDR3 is CASIRGQGTYGYTF. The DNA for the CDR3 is TGTGCCAGCATTAGGGGACAGGGTACCTATGGCTACACCTTC.

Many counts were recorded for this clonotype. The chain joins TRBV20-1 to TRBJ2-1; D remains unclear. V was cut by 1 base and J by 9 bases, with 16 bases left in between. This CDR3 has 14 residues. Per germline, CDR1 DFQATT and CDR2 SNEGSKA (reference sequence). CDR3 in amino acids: CSARAGSFWSEQFF. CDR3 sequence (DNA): TGCAGTGCTAGAGCAGGATCTTTTTGGTCTGAGCAGTTCTTC.

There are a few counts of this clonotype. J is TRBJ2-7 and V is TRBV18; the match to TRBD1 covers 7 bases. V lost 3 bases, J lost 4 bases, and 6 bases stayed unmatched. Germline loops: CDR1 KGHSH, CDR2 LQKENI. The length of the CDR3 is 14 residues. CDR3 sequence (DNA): TGTGCCAGCTCACCCGGACAGGTATTTTACGAGCAGTACTTC. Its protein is CASSPGQVFYEQYF.

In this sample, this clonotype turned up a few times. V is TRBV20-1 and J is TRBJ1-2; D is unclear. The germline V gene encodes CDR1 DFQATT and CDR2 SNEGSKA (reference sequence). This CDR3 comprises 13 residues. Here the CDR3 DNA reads TGCAGCCCAATCTCCCTCCCCCTAGTTGGCTACACCTTC. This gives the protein CSPISLPLVGYTF.

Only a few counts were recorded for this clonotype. The CDR3, as DNA: TGTGCCAGTAGTATCTGGAGTTCCCGTCCTGAGACCCAGTACTTC. This gives the protein CASSIWSSRPETQYF. This chain links TRBV19 with TRBJ2-5; D unresolved. The germline V gene has CDR1 LNHDA and CDR2 SQIVND (reference sequence). Trimming left V 3 bases short and J 5 bases short, with 16 bases between. CDR3 length: 15 residues.

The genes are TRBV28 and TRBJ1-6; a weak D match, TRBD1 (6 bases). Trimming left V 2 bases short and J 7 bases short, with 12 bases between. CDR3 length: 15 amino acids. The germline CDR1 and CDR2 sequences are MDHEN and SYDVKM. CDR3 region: CASSLKQGLNSPLHF. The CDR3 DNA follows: TGTGCCAGCAGTTTAAAACAGGGTCTCAATTCACCCCTCCACTTT.

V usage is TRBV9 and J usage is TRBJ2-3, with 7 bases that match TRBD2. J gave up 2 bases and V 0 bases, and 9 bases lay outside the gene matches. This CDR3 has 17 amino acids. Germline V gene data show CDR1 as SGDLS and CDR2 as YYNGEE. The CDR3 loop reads CASSVAGGSLSTDTQYF. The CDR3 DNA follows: TGTGCCAGCAGCGTAGCCGGCGGGAGTCTTTCCACAGATACGCAGTATTTT.

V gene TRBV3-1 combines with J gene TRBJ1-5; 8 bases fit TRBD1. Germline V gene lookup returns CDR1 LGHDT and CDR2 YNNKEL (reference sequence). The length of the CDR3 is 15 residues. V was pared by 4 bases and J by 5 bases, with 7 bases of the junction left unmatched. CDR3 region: CASSPRTGKDQPQHF. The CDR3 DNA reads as TGTGCCAGCAGCCCCCGGACAGGGAAGGATCAGCCCCAGCATTTT. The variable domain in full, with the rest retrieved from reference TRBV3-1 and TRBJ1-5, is DTAVSQTPKYLVTQMGNDKSIKCEQNLGHDTMYWYKQDSKKFLKIMFSYNNKELIINETVPNRFSPKSPDKAHLNLHINSLELGDSAVYFCASSPRTGKDQPQHFGDGTRLSIL.

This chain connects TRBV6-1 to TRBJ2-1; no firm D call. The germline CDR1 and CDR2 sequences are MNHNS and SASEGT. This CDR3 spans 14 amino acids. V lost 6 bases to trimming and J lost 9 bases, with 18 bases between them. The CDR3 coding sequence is TGTGCCAGCAGCCCAAGGTCCAAGCCGGGTGAGCAGTTCTTC. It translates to CASSPRSKPGEQFF.

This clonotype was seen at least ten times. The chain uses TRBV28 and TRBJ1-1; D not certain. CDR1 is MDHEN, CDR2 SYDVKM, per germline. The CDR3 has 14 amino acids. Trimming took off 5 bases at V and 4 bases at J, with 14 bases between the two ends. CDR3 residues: CASSPWREGTEAFF. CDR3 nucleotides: TGTGCCAGCAGTCCCTGGAGGGAGGGCACTGAAGCTTTCTTT.

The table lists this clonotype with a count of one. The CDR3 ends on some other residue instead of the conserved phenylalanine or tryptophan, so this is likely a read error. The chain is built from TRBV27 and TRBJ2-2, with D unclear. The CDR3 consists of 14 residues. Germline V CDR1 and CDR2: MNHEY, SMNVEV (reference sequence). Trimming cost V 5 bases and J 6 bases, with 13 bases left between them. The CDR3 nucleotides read TGTGCCAGCAGTGCGAGGAAGTCCGCCGGGGAGCTGTTTCTT. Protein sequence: CASSARKSAGELFL.

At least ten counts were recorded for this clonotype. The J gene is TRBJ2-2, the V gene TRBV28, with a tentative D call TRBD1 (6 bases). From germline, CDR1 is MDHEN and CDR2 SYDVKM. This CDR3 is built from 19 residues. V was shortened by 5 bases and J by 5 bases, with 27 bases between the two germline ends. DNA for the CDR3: TGTGCCAGCAGTCCCCGTTGGGGGCAGCCGGGACACAGAACCGGGGAGCTGTTTTTT. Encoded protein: CASSPRWGQPGHRTGELFF.

CDR3 protein: CASSKQGFADTQYF. CDR3 bases: TGTGCCAGTAGCAAACAGGGGTTCGCAGATACGCAGTATTTT. V usage is TRBV19 and J usage is TRBJ2-3; 7 bases map to TRBD1. The CDR3 loop spans 14 amino acids. V was pared by 6 bases and J by 4 bases, with 7 bases of the junction left unmatched. CDR1 is LNHDA, CDR2 SQIVND, per germline (reference sequence).

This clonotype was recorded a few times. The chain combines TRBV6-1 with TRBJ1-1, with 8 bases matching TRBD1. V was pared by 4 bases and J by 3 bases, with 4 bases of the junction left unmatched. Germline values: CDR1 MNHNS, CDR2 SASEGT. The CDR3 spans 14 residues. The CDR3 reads CASSVAGGYTEAFF. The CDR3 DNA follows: TGTGCCAGCAGTGTAGCAGGGGGCTACACTGAAGCTTTCTTT.

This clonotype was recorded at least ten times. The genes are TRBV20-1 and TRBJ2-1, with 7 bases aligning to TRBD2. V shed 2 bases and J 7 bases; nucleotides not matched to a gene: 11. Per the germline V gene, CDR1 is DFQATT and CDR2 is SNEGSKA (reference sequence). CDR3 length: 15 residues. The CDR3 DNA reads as TGCAGTGCTAGACGTGGGAGGGCCTTCGGTAATGAGCAGTTCTTC. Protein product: CSARRGRAFGNEQFF.

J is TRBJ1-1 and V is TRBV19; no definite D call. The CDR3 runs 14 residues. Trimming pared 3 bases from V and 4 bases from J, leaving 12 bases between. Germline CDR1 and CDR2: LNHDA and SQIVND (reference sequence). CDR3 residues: CASSIGATITEAFF. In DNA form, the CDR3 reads TGTGCCAGTAGTATCGGTGCTACAATCACTGAAGCTTTCTTT.

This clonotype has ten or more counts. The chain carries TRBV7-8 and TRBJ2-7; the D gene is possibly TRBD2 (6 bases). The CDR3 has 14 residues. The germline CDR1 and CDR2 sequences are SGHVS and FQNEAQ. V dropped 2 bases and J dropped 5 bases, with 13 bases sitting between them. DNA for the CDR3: TGTGCCAGCAGCTTATCCCTAGCGACCCACGAGCAGTACTTC. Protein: CASSLSLATHEQYF.

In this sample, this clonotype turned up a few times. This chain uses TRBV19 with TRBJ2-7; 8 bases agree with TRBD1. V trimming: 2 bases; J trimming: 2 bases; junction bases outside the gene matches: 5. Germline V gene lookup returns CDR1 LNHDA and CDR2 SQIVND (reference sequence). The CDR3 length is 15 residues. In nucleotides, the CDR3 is TGTGCCAGTAGTATACTGACAGGGGCGGCCTACGAGCAGTACTTC. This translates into CASSILTGAAYEQYF.

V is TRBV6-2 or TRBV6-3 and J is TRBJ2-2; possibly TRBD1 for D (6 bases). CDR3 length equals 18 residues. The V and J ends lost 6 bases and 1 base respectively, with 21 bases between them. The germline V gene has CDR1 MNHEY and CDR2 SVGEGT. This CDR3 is CASRPPWAGTKNTGELFF. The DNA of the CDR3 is TGTGCCAGCAGACCCCCCTGGGCCGGGACAAAGAACACCGGGGAGCTGTTTTTT.

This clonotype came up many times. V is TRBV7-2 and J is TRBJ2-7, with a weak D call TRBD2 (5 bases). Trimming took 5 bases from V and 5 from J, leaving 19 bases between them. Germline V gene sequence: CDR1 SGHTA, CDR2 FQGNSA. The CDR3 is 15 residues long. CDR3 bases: TGTGCCAGCAGCCCGAGAGGGAGAGATTGGAACGAGCAGTACTTC. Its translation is CASSPRGRDWNEQYF.

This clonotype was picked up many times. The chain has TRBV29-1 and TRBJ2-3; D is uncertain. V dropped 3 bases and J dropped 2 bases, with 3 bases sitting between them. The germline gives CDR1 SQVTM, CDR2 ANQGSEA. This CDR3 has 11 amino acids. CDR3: CSVELTDTQYF. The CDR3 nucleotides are TGCAGCGTTGAGCTCACAGATACGCAGTATTTT.

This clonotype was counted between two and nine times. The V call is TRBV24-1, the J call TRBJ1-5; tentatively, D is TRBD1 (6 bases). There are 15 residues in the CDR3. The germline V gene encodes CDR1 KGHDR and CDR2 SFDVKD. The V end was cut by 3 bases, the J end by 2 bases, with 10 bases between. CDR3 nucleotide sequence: TGTGCCACCAGTGATGGGAGGGGGGGCAATCAGCCCCAGCATTTT. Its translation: CATSDGRGGNQPQHF.

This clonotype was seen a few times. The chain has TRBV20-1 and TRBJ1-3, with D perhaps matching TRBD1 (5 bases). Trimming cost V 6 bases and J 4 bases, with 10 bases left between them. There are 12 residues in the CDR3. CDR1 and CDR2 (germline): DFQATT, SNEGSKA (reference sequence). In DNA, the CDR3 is TGCAGTGCGCAGGAGGGGGGAAACACCATATATTTT. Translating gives CSAQEGGNTIYF.

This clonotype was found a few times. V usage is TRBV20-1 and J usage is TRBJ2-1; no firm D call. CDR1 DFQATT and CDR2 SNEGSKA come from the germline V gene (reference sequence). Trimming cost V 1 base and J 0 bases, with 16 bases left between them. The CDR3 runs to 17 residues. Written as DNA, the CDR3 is TGCAGTGCTAGAGGTGTTGGCGAGAGATCCTCCTACAATGAGCAGTTCTTC. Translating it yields CSARGVGERSSYNEQFF.

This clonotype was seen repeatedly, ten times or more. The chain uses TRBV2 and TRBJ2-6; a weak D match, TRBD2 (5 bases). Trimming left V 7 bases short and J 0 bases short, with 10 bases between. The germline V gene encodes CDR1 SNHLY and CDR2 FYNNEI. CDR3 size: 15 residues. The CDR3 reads CASMADFSGANVLTF. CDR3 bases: TGTGCCAGCATGGCGGACTTCTCTGGGGCCAACGTCCTGACTTTC.

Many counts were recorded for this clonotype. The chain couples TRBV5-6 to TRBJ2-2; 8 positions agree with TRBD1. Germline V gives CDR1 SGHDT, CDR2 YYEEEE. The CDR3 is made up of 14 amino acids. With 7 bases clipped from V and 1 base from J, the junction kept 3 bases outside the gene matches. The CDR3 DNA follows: TGTGCCAGCCTGGACAGGGTGAACACCGGGGAGCTGTTTTTT. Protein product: CASLDRVNTGELFF.

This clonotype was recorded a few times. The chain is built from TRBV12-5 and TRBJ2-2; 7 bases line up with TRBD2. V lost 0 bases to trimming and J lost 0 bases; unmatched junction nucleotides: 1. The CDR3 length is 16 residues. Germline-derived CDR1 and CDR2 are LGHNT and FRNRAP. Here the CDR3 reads CASGLVLAPNTGELFF. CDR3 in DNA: TGTGCTAGTGGTTTGGTACTAGCGCCGAACACCGGGGAGCTGTTTTTT.

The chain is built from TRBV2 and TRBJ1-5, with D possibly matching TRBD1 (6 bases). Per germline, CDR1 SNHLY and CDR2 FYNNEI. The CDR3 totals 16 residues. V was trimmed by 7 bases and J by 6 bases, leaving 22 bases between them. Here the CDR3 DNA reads TGTGCCAGCAAACCTGACAAGGGAGCACAGGGTCAGCCCCAGCATTTT. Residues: CASKPDKGAQGQPQHF.

DNA of the CDR3: TGTGCCAGTAGTTACCGGGAGCGCACCGGGGAGCTGTTTTTT. Translating gives CASSYRERTGELFF. The chain recombines TRBV19 with TRBJ2-2; D might be TRBD2 (6 bases). CDR1 LNHDA and CDR2 SQIVND come from the germline V gene (reference sequence). There are 14 residues in the CDR3. The V end was cut by 5 bases, the J end by 4 bases, with 11 bases between.